There are many counts of the clone carrying this TCR beta chain. The data originate from a study of T-cell reconstitution after alpha-beta-depleted transplantation in children. Unique molecular identifiers tagged the TCRbeta library. In TCRdb, the PCR reads were re-called with MiXCR into one record per CDR3 protein. The sample records some 600,000 distinct CDR3 sequences, roughly 15% being singletons. The germline V gene encodes CDR1 SQVTM and CDR2 ANQGSEA. The CDR3 runs 12 residues. V was shortened by 5 bases and J by 5 bases, with 10 bases between the two germline ends. This TCR was recovered from a human donor who donated a stem cell graft to a child with acute myeloid leukemia. The V call is TRBV29-1, the J call TRBJ1-5, with D unresolved. Sample: PBMCs from the stem cell graft donor, taken from the stem cell graft. Written as DNA, the CDR3 is TGCAGCGTTTCGGAATTGGATCAGCCCCAGCATTTT. Residues: CSVSELDQPQHF.